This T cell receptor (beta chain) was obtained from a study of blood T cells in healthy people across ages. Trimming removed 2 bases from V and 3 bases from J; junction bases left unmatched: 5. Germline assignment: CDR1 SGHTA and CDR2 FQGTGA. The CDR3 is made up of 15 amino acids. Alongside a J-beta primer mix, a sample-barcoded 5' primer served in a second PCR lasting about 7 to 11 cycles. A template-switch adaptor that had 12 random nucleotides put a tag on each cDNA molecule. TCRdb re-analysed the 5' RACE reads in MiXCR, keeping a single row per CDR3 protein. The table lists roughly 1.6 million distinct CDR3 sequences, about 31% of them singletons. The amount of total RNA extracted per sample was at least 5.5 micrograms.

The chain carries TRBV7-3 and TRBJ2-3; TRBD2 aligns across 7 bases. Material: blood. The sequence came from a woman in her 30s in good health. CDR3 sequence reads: CASSLAGVDTDTQYF. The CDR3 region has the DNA TGTGCCAGCAGCTTAGCGGGAGTGGATACAGATACGCAGTATTTT. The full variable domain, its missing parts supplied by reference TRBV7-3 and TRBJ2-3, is GAGVSQTPSNKVTEKGKYVELRCDPISGHTALYWYRQSLGQGPEFLIYFQGTGAADDSGLPNDRFFAVRPEGSVSTLKIQRTERGDSAVYLCASSLAGVDTDTQYFGPGTRLTVL.